The following is a TCR beta chain sequence with its context. What it binds is unknown. TCRdb's table, derived via immunoSEQ multiplex PCR, lists solely in-frame clones and lacks some. This table holds around 160,000 clones, about 85% found once. This record comes from a study of cytomegalovirus exposure and HLA in healthy donors. Regarding the study as a whole: As confirmed in vitro, three CMV-associated chains were specific for CMV antigens. Many donors shared some public TCRs, even though most TCR sequences were rare. Associated with cytomegalovirus, according to the listing, were around 160 TCR beta chains.

V shed 0 bases and J shed 6 bases, with 13 bases lying between them. The germline gives CDR1 SGHDT, CDR2 YYEEEE. The length of the CDR3 is 15 residues. Sequencing used PBMCs. The sequence was collected from a man younger than 40 in good health and CMV-seropositive. The V call is TRBV5-6, the J call TRBJ1-5; D not certain. CDR3 DNA sequence: TGTGCCAGCAGCTTGGCCGGGGTAGTGGGTCAGCCCCAGCATTTT. Protein sequence: CASSLAGVVGQPQHF.